What follows describes a single TCR beta chain. Its antigen is undetermined. The data were produced by immunoSEQ multiplex PCR, yet TCRdb's version contains in-frame clones alone and is incomplete. The sample records about 43,000 clones, roughly 92% being singletons. The source of the sample is a study of cytomegalovirus exposure and HLA in healthy donors. Points from the study as a whole: The study recorded 150 to 200 TCR beta chains that were cytomegalovirus-associated.

Per germline, CDR1 SGHVS and CDR2 FQNEAQ. V dropped 3 bases and J dropped 3 bases, with 8 bases sitting between them. This CDR3 contains 13 residues. J is TRBJ2-5 and V is TRBV7-8; tentatively, D is TRBD2 (6 bases). The source material was PBMCs. The TCR originated in a man in his late teens or twenties in good health and CMV-seronegative. Here the CDR3 reads CASSLRLEETQYF. CDR3 sequence (DNA): TGTGCCAGCAGCTTGAGACTAGAAGAGACCCAGTACTTC.